This T cell receptor (beta chain) is drawn from a study of human T cells and chemical hapten exposure. The germline V gene has CDR1 SGDLS and CDR2 YYNGEE. Between the trimmed V and J ends, which lost 3 bases and 5 bases, there was a span of 6 bases. This CDR3 contains 11 residues. TCRdb independently ran MiXCR on the RACE reads; one entry per CDR3 protein. Of about 270,000 distinct CDR3 sequences listed, around 7% are singletons. Time point denoted: pre-sensitization, week 0. Treatment defined: therapeutic diphenylcyclopropenone sensitization with weekly scalp DPC. The chain joins TRBV9 to TRBJ2-7; D not certain. Sequencing used whole blood, obtained in connection with sensitization to the hapten diphenylcyclopropenone (DPC). The source of this sequence is a man aged 18 to 29 with alopecia areata. Some clones in this sample may be carry-over from other donors' samples. The CDR3 region is CASSAHHEQYV. Written as DNA, the CDR3 is TGTGCCAGCAGCGCTCATCACGAGCAGTACGTC.